This TCR beta chain was sequenced during a study of regulatory T cells in long-lasting Graves disease. Study-wide results and caveats: Under persistent disease, TRBV28, TRBJ1-2 and TRBJ2-5 were used preferentially.

Documented time point: persistent/refractory GD, antithyroid drugs over 5 years with positive TRAb. Scientists built the TCR library using RNA that was extracted from PBMCs. Graves' disease diagnoses used American Thyroid Association guidelines. The sample holds many counts of this clonotype. Its matching antigen is unknown. Looked up from germline, CDR1 is SEHNR and CDR2 is FQNEAQ (reference sequence). The ends were cut back, 0 bases at V and 3 bases at J, with 2 bases in the middle. This CDR3 spans 12 amino acids. To make TCR beta libraries, researchers used iRepertoire HTBI primers and Arm-PCR of CDR3 regions. MiXCR, run by TCRdb on the multiplex PCR reads, gives a single entry per CDR3 protein. The table lists hundreds of thousands of distinct CDR3 sequences, roughly 23% of them singletons.

The sample was peripheral blood mononuclear cells (PBMCs), taken when the disease was refractory, from a patient treated with antithyroid drugs. The TCR sequence derives from a female donor with Graves disease. The chain employs TRBV7-9 and TRBJ1-1; unclear D gene. For the CDR3, the DNA is TGTGCCAGCAGCTTAGCGTACACTGAAGCTTTCTTT. Protein product: CASSLAYTEAFF.